This T cell receptor beta chain was retrieved from a study of T cells expressing NK-cell markers. Study background: The authors sequenced eight donors, of whom seven were HCMV-seropositive and one was seronegative.

This CDR3 contains 15 residues. The germline V gene has CDR1 MNHNS and CDR2 SASEGT. TCRdb reprocessed the 5' RACE reads, keeping one entry per CDR3 protein, no DNA. The data show hundreds of distinct CDR3 sequences, and the top ten clones hold more than 85%. The rearrangement uses TRBV6-1 and TRBJ1-3; lacking DNA, the TRBD1 call made by TCRdb goes unchecked. This TCR came from a man aged 18-69 years in good health. The material sequenced was blood T cells: a sorted CD56 or NKG2C T cell subset, CD4+ or CD8+ T cells, or bulk PBMC T cells (not recorded which). The CDR3 spells CASSGGGTGHNTIYF.